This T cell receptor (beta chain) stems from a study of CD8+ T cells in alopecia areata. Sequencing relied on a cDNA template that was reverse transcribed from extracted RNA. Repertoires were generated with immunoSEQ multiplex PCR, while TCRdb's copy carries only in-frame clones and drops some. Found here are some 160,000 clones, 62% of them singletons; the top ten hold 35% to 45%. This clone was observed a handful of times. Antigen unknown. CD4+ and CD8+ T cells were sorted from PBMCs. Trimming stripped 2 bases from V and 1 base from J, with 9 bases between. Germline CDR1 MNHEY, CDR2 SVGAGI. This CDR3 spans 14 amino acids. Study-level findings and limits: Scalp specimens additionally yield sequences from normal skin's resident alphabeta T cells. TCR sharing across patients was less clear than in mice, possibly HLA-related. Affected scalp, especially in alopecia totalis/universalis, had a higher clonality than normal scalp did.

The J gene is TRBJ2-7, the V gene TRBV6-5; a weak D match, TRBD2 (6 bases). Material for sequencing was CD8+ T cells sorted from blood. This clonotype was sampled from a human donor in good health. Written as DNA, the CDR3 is TGTGCCAGCAGTTACGGGACTGATTCCTACGAGCAGTACTTC. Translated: CASSYGTDSYEQYF.